A single sample is the source of the 14 T cell receptor beta chains below, sequenced in a study of T cell changes during pregnancy in multiple sclerosis. Repertoires were generated with immunoSEQ multiplex PCR, while TCRdb's copy carries only in-frame clones and drops some. Among some 42,000 clones listed, roughly 87% were seen once. The sample consisted of CD4+ T cells from peripheral blood mononuclear cells, taken after pregnancy. Source of these receptors: a female donor with multiple sclerosis, enrolled in a pregnancy study.

J is TRBJ1-2 and V is TRBV10-3; the match to TRBD1 covers 7 bases. Germline CDR1 is ENHRY and CDR2 is SYGVKD. V lost 4 bases, J lost 5 bases, and 10 bases stayed unmatched. This CDR3 spans 15 amino acids. This CDR3 reads CAISGSVQGKYGYTF. For the CDR3, the DNA is TGTGCCATCAGTGGAAGTGTACAGGGGAAGTATGGCTACACCTTC.

As to this clone: At one of its ends the junction is not consistent with the germline gene, which may arise from a read error. This sequence joins TRBV7-7 and TRBJ2-3; D is undetermined. Germline V CDR1 and CDR2: SSHAT, FNYEAQ (reference sequence). This CDR3 is 14 amino acids long. CDR3 sequence: CASSLSTRADTQYF. CDR3 in DNA: TGTGCTAGCAGCTTGAGTACCCGAGCAGATACGCAGTATTTT.

The rearrangement links TRBV7-2 to TRBJ2-7; weak D call: TRBD2 (6 bases). Per the germline V gene, CDR1 is SGHTA and CDR2 is FQGNSA. The V end was cut by 1 base, the J end by 3 bases, with 10 bases between. The CDR3 has 14 residues. CDR3 coding DNA: TGTGCCAGCAGCTTAGTAGTCGGGGGCTACGAGCAGTACTTC. This sequence encodes CASSLVVGGYEQYF.

Written as DNA, the CDR3 is TGTGCCAGCAGCTTGGCTAGTGGTGGTCCCCTCCACTTT. This codes for CASSLASGGPLHF. V usage is TRBV5-6 and J usage is TRBJ1-6; no reliable D call. Trimming took 0 bases from V and 13 from J, leaving 11 bases between them. The CDR3 runs to 13 residues. Germline loops: CDR1 SGHDT, CDR2 YYEEEE.

This clone appeared a few times. This chain joins TRBV2 and TRBJ1-6, with 8 nucleotides matching TRBD1. Germline V gives CDR1 SNHLY, CDR2 FYNNEI. The CDR3 consists of 14 residues. With 6 bases clipped from V and 8 bases from J, the junction kept 6 bases outside the gene matches. The CDR3 loop is CASSTDRADSPLHF. As DNA, the CDR3 is TGTGCCAGCAGCACGGACAGGGCAGATTCACCCCTCCACTTT.

V usage is TRBV4-2 and J usage is TRBJ1-2; 7 nucleotides match TRBD1. With V trimmed by 4 bases and J by 2 bases, 10 bases remained unmatched. The CDR3 covers 16 residues. CDR1 is LGHNA and CDR2 is YNFKEQ in the germline V gene. The CDR3 DNA follows: TGTGCCAGCAGCCGAGGGACAGCTTCAAGGAACTATGGCTACACCTTC. This codes for CASSRGTASRNYGYTF.

In the case of this clone: An end of the junction does not agree with germline; a read error may underlie this. The chain is built from TRBV7-7 and TRBJ1-1; TRBD1 is a possible D gene (6 bases). This CDR3 spans 13 amino acids. CDR1 is SSHAT and CDR2 is FNYEAQ in the germline V gene (reference sequence). The DNA for the CDR3 is TGTGCTAGCAGCCGTCAACAGGGCGCTGAAGCTTTCTTT. As protein: CASSRQQGAEAFF.

This clone was detected a few times. This sequence joins TRBV29-1 and TRBJ1-2; TRBD1 might be the D (5 bases). The CDR3 runs to 12 residues. V shed 4 bases and J shed 4 bases, with 10 bases lying between them. CDR1 and CDR2 (germline): SQVTM, ANQGSEA. The CDR3 nucleotides are TGCAGCGTTGGAGAGGGACTCTATGGCTACACCTTC. Translated: CSVGEGLYGYTF.

This clone occurred once. The junction departs from the called germline gene at one end, perhaps through a read error. The J gene is TRBJ1-1, the V gene TRBV15; D unclear. Germline values: CDR1 LNHNV, CDR2 YYDKDF (reference sequence). This CDR3 is 13 amino acids long. This CDR3 reads CATSREGVPGWIF. CDR3 nucleotides: TGTGCCACCAGCAGAGAGGGAGTCCCTGGGTGGATCTTT.

This clone was detected a few times. The genes are TRBV2 and TRBJ2-7, with a possible D match to TRBD1 (6 bases). The CDR3 consists of 14 residues. V was cut by 3 bases and J by 2 bases, with 11 bases left in between. Germline-derived CDR1 and CDR2 are SNHLY and FYNNEI. The CDR3 is CASSEQGSAYEQYF. In nucleotides, the CDR3 is TGTGCCAGCAGTGAGCAGGGGTCAGCCTACGAGCAGTACTTC.

The chain combines TRBV2 with TRBJ2-5, with D perhaps matching TRBD1 (5 bases). CDR1 and CDR2 from the germline V gene are SNHLY and FYNNEI. V lost 4 bases and J lost 2, with 8 bases in between. The CDR3 contains 13 residues. CDR3 DNA sequence: TGTGCCAGCAGTGTCGACAGACAAGAGACCCAGTACTTC. This translates into CASSVDRQETQYF.

The V gene is TRBV5-1, the J gene TRBJ2-2, with D tentatively TRBD1 (7 bases). Deletions cut 5 bases from V and 3 bases from J, with 14 bases between. The germline gives CDR1 SGHRS, CDR2 YFSETQ. The CDR3 length is 15 residues. CDR3 DNA: TGCGCCAGCAGTTTCGGCAGGGGGGACACCGGGGAGCTGTTTTTT. Protein sequence: CASSFGRGDTGELFF.

The sample holds one count of this clone. The CDR3 coding sequence is TGTGCCAGCAGCTTGGCCGACAGGGCACAGCCCCAGCATTTT. It is translated as CASSLADRAQPQHF. The chain carries TRBV5-6 and TRBJ1-5, with 7 bases identical to TRBD1. V shed 0 bases and J 7 bases; nucleotides not matched to a gene: 4. Germline-derived CDR1 and CDR2 are SGHDT and YYEEEE. The CDR3 runs 14 residues.

The genes are TRBV19 and TRBJ1-5; TRBD1 might be the D (6 bases). The germline V gene has CDR1 LNHDA and CDR2 SQIVND (reference sequence). This CDR3 region has 15 residues. The V end was cut by 5 bases, the J end by 7 bases, with 18 bases between. The CDR3 DNA follows: TGTGCCAGTAGTGTACAGGGAGCCCATGGACAGCCCCAGCATTTT. Translation: CASSVQGAHGQPQHF.